This T cell receptor (beta chain) was obtained from a study of chemoradiotherapy in HPV16-positive cancers. Method: immunoSEQ multiplex PCR; TCRdb's copy keeps in-frame clones and lacks some. The sample records some 6,600 clones, around 79% being singletons. In regard to this clone: The antigen is undetermined.

V gave up 2 bases and J gave up 7 bases; unmatched junction bases: 6. CDR3 size: 14 residues. Germline lookup yields CDR1 SGHKS and CDR2 YYEKEE (reference sequence). Study-level findings and limits: For HPV16-positive patients, expanding HPV-responsive T cells associated with longer recurrence-free survival.

The material sequenced was tumor tissue, taken from a patient who underwent chemoradiotherapy. The chain employs TRBV5-5 and TRBJ1-2, with TRBD1 matching 9 bases. The clonotype comes from a human donor with HPV-associated anogenital cancer. The CDR3 region has the DNA TGTGCCAGCAGCTTAACAGGGGGCGCAGGTGGCTACACCTTC. Its translation: CASSLTGGAGGYTF.